This T cell receptor (beta chain) was captured by sequencing in a study of beta chain features in type 1 diabetes. With regard to this clone: Its cognate antigen is unknown.

CD45RO/CCR7/CD25/CD127/CD95/CD27 separated CD4+ naive, central memory, regulatory and stem cell-like memory cells by sorting. Study findings and constraints: Whether TCRB rearrangement is influenced by HLA type went unresolved here. Type 1 diabetes patients showed a moderate but significant shortening of TCRB CDR3s in all four CD4+ subsets.

Per germline, CDR1 MNHNS and CDR2 SASEGT. The CDR3 totals 16 residues. Losses at the gene ends were 4 bases for V and 0 bases for J; bases not matched to a gene: 7. Sequencing targeted expressed TCRB transcripts, as all isolated RNA had been reverse transcribed. The repertoire was sequenced with immunoSEQ multiplex PCR; TCRdb's copy has only in-frame clones and lacks some. Among about 300,000 clones listed, roughly 13% were seen once. Sequencing was performed on naive CD4+ T cells from blood. The TCR was taken from a woman between 18 and 30 years old with type 1 diabetes. The chain combines TRBV6-1 with TRBJ2-3; TRBD2 aligns across 7 bases. CDR3 amino acids: CASSGFLAESTDTQYF. In nucleotides, the CDR3 is TGTGCCAGCAGTGGATTCCTAGCGGAGAGCACAGATACGCAGTATTTT.